These T cell receptor beta chains were read from a single sample in a study of T cell responses to AZD1222 COVID-19 vaccine. Clones were sequenced by immunoSEQ multiplex PCR, and TCRdb holds only the in-frame ones, with some missing. The sample lists about 110,000 clones, around 87% occurring once. This material consisted of peripheral blood, taken 28 days after the second AZD1222 dose. The receptors were gathered from an adult who received the AZD1222 COVID-19 vaccine. Each CDR3 is given with its conserved first and last residue. Clone size appears in some rows only: once, few, many, or a class for an expanded clone.

cdr3_aa	v_call	clone_size
CASSLARDYSNQPQHF	TRBV7-2	.
CASSLVPTEAFF	TRBV28	.
CASSLVMGQNEKLFF	TRBV7-9	once
CASSYRTGELFF	TRBV6-2/TRBV6-3	.
CASSLVGGTGKAGNTIYF	TRBV7-9	.
CASSPGPLPGSPLHF	TRBV5-5	.
CASSVEGKGYEQYF	TRBV9	.
CASRDRVHTEAFF	TRBV7-2	.
CSASGGVFADTQYF	TRBV20-1	.
CAAREPNSPLHF	TRBV19	.
CASSQRAAYEQYF	TRBV3-1/TRBV3-2	.
CASSITDTQYF	TRBV19	.
CASSWAGTGGGYTF	TRBV6-5	.
CASSLVTGGLGSNQPQHF	TRBV28	.
CASGHLGTDTQYF	TRBV9	.
CASSFRQGSNEQFF	TRBV5-5	.